The 18 T cell receptor beta chains given below trace back to one sample, sequenced in a study of cytomegalovirus exposure and HLA in healthy donors. With 60 Vbeta and 13 Jbeta primers, the PCR was carried out. Assay: immunoSEQ multiplex PCR; the TCRdb copy retains only in-frame clones and omits some. Of 150,000 to 200,000 clones in the sample, more than 75% were seen once. Sequencing input: PBMCs. The receptors come from a woman younger than 35 in good health and CMV-seronegative.

CDR3 amino acids: CASSPSGTGSDTQYF. The CDR3 DNA sequence: TGCGCCAGCAGCCCGTCCGGGACAGGATCCGATACGCAGTATTTT. The chain employs TRBV4-1 and TRBJ2-3; 8 bases line up with TRBD1. V shed 4 bases and J 6 bases; nucleotides not matched to a gene: 9. The V gene's germline CDR1 is MGHRA and CDR2 YSYEKL. CDR3 length: 15 residues.

This chain joins TRBV11-3 and TRBJ1-2; D gene unclear. CDR3 length: 15 amino acids. V was cut by 2 bases and J by 2 bases, with 12 bases left in between. Per germline, CDR1 SGHNT and CDR2 YENEEA. The CDR3 reads CASSLKRFRNYGYTF. The CDR3 DNA sequence: TGTGCCAGCAGCTTAAAGAGGTTTAGGAACTATGGCTACACCTTC.

The J gene is TRBJ2-7, the V gene TRBV28; TRBD2 matches 15 bases. Germline CDR1 is MDHEN and CDR2 is SYDVKM. The junction had 14 bases not matched to a gene; V was cut back by 5 bases and J by 0 bases. CDR3 length: 20 amino acids. The CDR3 spells CASSPLPGLAGGPHSYEQYF. CDR3 in DNA: TGTGCCAGCAGTCCACTCCCTGGACTAGCGGGAGGGCCGCACTCCTACGAGCAGTACTTC.

This chain joins TRBV6-5 and TRBJ2-1, with 7 bases identical to TRBD2. The germline gives CDR1 MNHEY, CDR2 SVGAGI. J was trimmed by 5 bases and V by 2 bases; bases with no gene match: 6. The CDR3 has 15 residues. DNA of the CDR3: TGTGCCAGCAGTTACGACTCTAGCGGAGACAATGAGCAGTTCTTC. Protein: CASSYDSSGDNEQFF.

The chain carries TRBV5-6 and TRBJ2-2; no clear D. CDR3 length equals 15 residues. Germline V gene sequence: CDR1 SGHDT, CDR2 YYEEEE. Trimming took off 2 bases at V and 1 base at J, with 9 bases between the two ends. For the CDR3, the DNA is TGTGCCAGCAGCTTTGGCAGAAGGAACACCGGGGAGCTGTTTTTT. Residues: CASSFGRRNTGELFF. The full variable domain, with the rest looked up from reference TRBV5-6 and TRBJ2-2, is DAGVTQSPTHLIKTRGQQVTLRCSPKSGHDTVSWYQQALGQGPQFIFQYYEEEERQRGNFPDRFSGHQFPNYSSELNVNALLLGDSALYLCASSFGRRNTGELFFGEGSRLTVL.

The chain combines TRBV7-2 with TRBJ2-5, with D tentatively TRBD1 (5 bases). V lost 0 bases and J 6 bases, leaving 14 bases between the germline ends. The CDR3 is 15 amino acids. Per germline, CDR1 SGHTA and CDR2 FQGNSA. DNA of the CDR3: TGTGCCAGCAGCTTAGCGGCAGGGTCAAAAAAGACCCAGTACTTC. It yields the protein CASSLAAGSKKTQYF.

The V gene is TRBV6-5, the J gene TRBJ2-7, with TRBD1 identical over 7 bases. The CDR3 has 12 amino acids. With 6 bases clipped from V and 3 bases from J, the junction kept 2 bases outside the gene matches. Germline V gene sequence: CDR1 MNHEY, CDR2 SVGAGI. This CDR3 reads CASRGTVYEQYF. CDR3 DNA: TGTGCCAGCAGGGGGACAGTCTACGAGCAGTACTTC.

The rearrangement uses TRBV7-8 and TRBJ2-1; possible D gene TRBD2, 5 bases. The V end lost 7 bases, the J end lost 11 bases, and 21 bases lay between the germline ends. CDR1 and CDR2 (germline): SGHVS, FQNEAQ. The CDR3 totals 14 residues. The CDR3 nucleotides are TGTGCCAGCACCTTTCAAGGAGGTGCGGGTCAGCAGTTCTTC. Its protein product is CASTFQGGAGQQFF.

The rearrangement links TRBV18 to TRBJ2-5; 8 nucleotides agree with TRBD1. In germline, CDR1 is KGHSH, CDR2 LQKENI. With 6 bases clipped from V and 5 bases from J, the junction kept 11 bases outside the gene matches. The CDR3 is 15 amino acids. CDR3 region: CASSQGQGWGETQYF. The DNA for the CDR3 is TGTGCCAGCTCGCAAGGACAGGGATGGGGCGAGACCCAGTACTTC.

This clone was seen a single time. This chain uses TRBV29-1 with TRBJ1-2, with D unresolved. Germline assignment: CDR1 SQVTM and CDR2 ANQGSEA. The CDR3 runs 15 residues. V lost 6 bases and J 1 base, leaving 18 bases between the germline ends. CDR3: CSVARRLAGNYGYTF. CDR3 nucleotides: TGCAGCGTCGCTCGACGGCTAGCGGGTAACTATGGCTACACCTTC.

The CDR3 spells CASRALAGDTGEQFF. Written as DNA, the CDR3 is TGCGCCAGCAGGGCCCTAGCGGGAGACACTGGTGAGCAGTTCTTC. The V and J genes are TRBV5-1 and TRBJ2-1, with 10 positions matching TRBD2. Germline trimming cut 5 bases from V and 9 bases from J; bases unmatched to any gene: 11. The CDR3 length is 15 residues. Germline V gene lookup returns CDR1 SGHRS and CDR2 YFSETQ.

The rearrangement links TRBV9 to TRBJ2-2; TRBD1 matches at 8 bases. The V gene's germline CDR1 is SGDLS and CDR2 YYNGEE. The CDR3 spans 14 residues. V was clipped by 4 bases and J by 6 bases; unmatched bases: 5. The CDR3 region is CASSFRTGPGELFF. DNA of the CDR3: TGTGCCAGCAGCTTCAGGACAGGGCCCGGGGAGCTGTTTTTT.

This clone was counted a few times. This CDR3 reads CASSGGTYNEQFF. The CDR3 nucleotides read TGTGCCAGCAGCGGGGGAACCTACAATGAGCAGTTCTTC. V usage is TRBV6-1 and J usage is TRBJ2-1, with D maybe TRBD2 (6 bases). The CDR3 runs 13 residues. The V and J ends lost 6 bases and 2 bases respectively, with 8 bases between them. Germline values: CDR1 MNHNS, CDR2 SASEGT.

V is TRBV7-9 and J is TRBJ1-5; possibly TRBD1 for D (6 bases). The V end lost 1 base, the J end lost 4 bases, and 20 bases lay between the germline ends. Germline-derived CDR1 and CDR2 are SEHNR and FQNEAQ (reference sequence). This CDR3 comprises 18 residues. The CDR3 protein is CASSLGEDRPWGNQPQHF. The DNA for the CDR3 is TGTGCCAGCAGCTTAGGGGAAGACAGGCCCTGGGGAAATCAGCCCCAGCATTTT.

In its sample, this clone was seen once. The rearrangement links TRBV19 to TRBJ2-1; TRBD2 aligns across 10 bases. The ends lost 4 bases at V and 4 bases at J; junction bases unmatched: 4. The CDR3 length is 15 residues. The germline V gene has CDR1 LNHDA and CDR2 SQIVND (reference sequence). DNA of the CDR3: TGTGCCAGTAGTACCGGGACTAGCGTTTACAATGAGCAGTTCTTC. It translates to CASSTGTSVYNEQFF.

The CDR3 loop is CASSLDTGSFYGYTF. CDR3 nucleotide sequence: TGCGCCAGCAGCTTGGATACAGGAAGCTTCTATGGCTACACCTTC. This chain connects TRBV5-1 to TRBJ1-2; a possible D gene is TRBD1 (5 bases). V dropped 0 bases and J dropped 4 bases, with 13 bases sitting between them. There are 15 residues in the CDR3. Germline loops: CDR1 SGHRS, CDR2 YFSETQ.

The rearrangement joins TRBV28 to TRBJ2-3; TRBD2 agrees at 8 bases. CDR1 and CDR2 (germline): MDHEN, SYDVKM. With V trimmed by 2 bases and J by 2 bases, 3 bases remained unmatched. The CDR3 runs to 15 residues. Written as DNA, the CDR3 is TGTGCCAGCAGTTTAGGAGCGGGGGCCACAGATACGCAGTATTTT. Its translation: CASSLGAGATDTQYF.

The chain links TRBV6-5 to TRBJ2-7; a weak D match, TRBD2 (6 bases). Germline assignment: CDR1 MNHEY and CDR2 SVGAGI. V lost 6 bases and J lost 3, with 12 bases in between. The length of the CDR3 is 13 residues. The chain's CDR3 is CASRRLGGYEQYF. CDR3 DNA: TGTGCCAGCAGAAGGCTCGGGGGCTACGAGCAGTACTTC.